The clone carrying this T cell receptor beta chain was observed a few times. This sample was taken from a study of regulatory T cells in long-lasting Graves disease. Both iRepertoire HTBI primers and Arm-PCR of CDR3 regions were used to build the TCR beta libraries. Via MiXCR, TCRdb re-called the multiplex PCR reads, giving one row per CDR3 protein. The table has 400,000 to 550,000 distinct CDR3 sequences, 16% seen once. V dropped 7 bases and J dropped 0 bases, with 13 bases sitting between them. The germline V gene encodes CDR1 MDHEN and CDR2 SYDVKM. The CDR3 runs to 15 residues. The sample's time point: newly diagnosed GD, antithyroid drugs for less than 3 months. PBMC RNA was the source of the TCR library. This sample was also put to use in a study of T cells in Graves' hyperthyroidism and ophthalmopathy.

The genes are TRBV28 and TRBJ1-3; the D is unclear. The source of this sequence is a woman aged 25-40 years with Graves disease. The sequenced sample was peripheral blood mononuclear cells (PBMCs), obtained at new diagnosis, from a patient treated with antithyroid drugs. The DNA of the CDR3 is TGTGCCAGCACCATCCCCGAGAGCTCTGGAAACACCATATATTTT. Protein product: CASTIPESSGNTIYF.